The clone carrying this TCR beta chain came up a few times. Its antigen remains unknown. The CDR3 has 15 residues. V lost 4 bases, J lost 4 bases, and 6 bases stayed unmatched. Germline values: CDR1 SEHNR, CDR2 FQNEAQ (reference sequence). These data come from a study of cytomegalovirus exposure and HLA in healthy donors. Looking at the study overall: Of roughly 400 genotyped donors, roughly 81% grouped in the Caucasian-associated ancestry cluster.

The PCR employed 60 Vbeta primers together with 13 Jbeta primers. This table comes from immunoSEQ multiplex PCR, and its TCRdb copy is limited to in-frame clones, with some not included. The table includes approximately 100,000 clones, about 78% detected once. Findings of the study overall: With later analysis, a missense DCLRE1C variant became linked to TCR beta V- and J-gene trimming. Associated with cytomegalovirus, according to the listing, were 150 to 200 TCR beta chains. Clonal expansion was found to be greater in HLA-associated TCR beta chains than in equally common others in a later analysis.

The chain is built from TRBV7-9 and TRBJ1-3, with 8 bases identical to TRBD1. The sequencing input was PBMCs. This TCR was recovered from a woman aged 40 to 50 in good health and CMV-seropositive. CDR3: CASSWGTGGGNTIYF. CDR3 DNA sequence: TGTGCCAGCAGCTGGGGGACAGGAGGCGGAAACACCATATATTTT. Complete variable domain (other parts from reference TRBV7-9 and TRBJ1-3): DTGVSQNPRHKITKRGQNVTFRCDPISEHNRLYWYRQTLGQGPEFLTYFQNEAQLEKSRLLSDRFSAERPKGSFSTLEIQRTEQGDSAMYLCASSWGTGGGNTIYFGEGSWLTVV.